The 9 T cell receptor beta chains listed next were all sequenced from one sample in a study of blood T cell repertoires in COVID-19. Measured with immunoSEQ multiplex PCR; TCRdb has only the in-frame clones, and not every one. This sample has about 150,000 clones, with more than 65% found just once. Material: peripheral blood. These receptors were taken from an elderly woman with acute or convalescent COVID-19.

The V gene is TRBV29-1, the J gene TRBJ1-1; TRBD1 matches 7 bases. Germline V gene data show CDR1 as SQVTM and CDR2 as ANQGSEA. CDR3 length equals 13 residues. Trimming cost V 5 bases and J 4 bases; bases outside gene matches: 7. CDR3 nucleotides: TGCAGCGTTAAGGAGGGGGCCGGCACTGAAGCTTTCTTT. Amino acid sequence: CSVKEGAGTEAFF.

The rearrangement joins TRBV11-2 to TRBJ2-7, with D tentatively TRBD1 (5 bases). Germline V lookup: CDR1 SGHAT, CDR2 FQNNGV. The ends were cut back, 6 bases at V and 0 bases at J, with 12 bases in the middle. The CDR3 covers 14 residues. As DNA, the CDR3 is TGTGCCAGCAGGCTCGACAGTGCCTCCTACGAGCAGTACTTC. This sequence encodes CASRLDSASYEQYF.

The V call is TRBV23-1, the J call TRBJ1-1; 8 bases line up with TRBD1. TRBV23-1 is an ORF; its function is uncertain. This CDR3 has 13 amino acids. The trim removed 3 bases at V and 10 bases at J, leaving 7 bases unmatched. The CDR3 loop reads CASSQLDRVGAFF. The CDR3, as DNA: TGCGCCAGCAGTCAGCTGGACAGGGTCGGAGCTTTCTTT.

This clone turned up a few times. The chain combines TRBV27 with TRBJ1-6; no firm D call. The CDR3 sequence is 15 residues long. The germline V gene encodes CDR1 MNHEY and CDR2 SMNVEV (reference sequence). V gave up 4 bases and J gave up 7 bases, with 14 bases separating them. The DNA for the CDR3 is TGTGCCAGCAGTTCCCCTGGGCAGGCCAATTCACCCCTCCACTTT. As protein: CASSSPGQANSPLHF.

The chain employs TRBV19 and TRBJ1-5; D unclear. The germline V gene encodes CDR1 LNHDA and CDR2 SQIVND (reference sequence). V was pared by 4 bases and J by 6 bases, with 13 bases between. The CDR3 is made up of 14 amino acids. The CDR3 region has the DNA TGTGCCAGTAGTAGTCAACTCCAAACTCAGCCCCAGCATTTT. Translated: CASSSQLQTQPQHF.

The chain links TRBV7-2 to TRBJ1-5, with D uncertain. Trimming removed 0 bases from V and 4 bases from J, with 10 bases in between. This CDR3 is built from 15 residues. Germline V gives CDR1 SGHTA, CDR2 FQGNSA. The CDR3 reads CASSLAGQINQPQHF. Written as DNA, the CDR3 is TGTGCCAGCAGCTTAGCGGGCCAGATTAATCAGCCCCAGCATTTT.

The gene calls are TRBV4-1 and TRBJ2-7; TRBD1 aligns across 11 bases. V lost 4 bases and J lost 7; bases outside the gene matches: 12. CDR3 length equals 16 residues. The germline V gene encodes CDR1 MGHRA and CDR2 YSYEKL. CDR3 sequence reads: CASSPPDGQGASEQYF. The CDR3, as DNA: TGCGCCAGCAGCCCCCCTGACGGACAGGGGGCGTCTGAGCAGTACTTC.

The genes are TRBV12-5 and TRBJ1-3; TRBD1 agrees at 7 bases. CDR3 size: 16 residues. Germline V gene lookup returns CDR1 LGHNT and CDR2 FRNRAP. The V gene end was trimmed by 4 bases and the J gene end by 0 bases; junction bases not matched to a gene: 6. CDR3 DNA: TGTGCTAGTGGTTCGGCCGGGACAGTCTCTGGAAACACCATATATTTT. Its translation is CASGSAGTVSGNTIYF.

This clone was detected only a few times. The rearrangement links TRBV5-4 to TRBJ1-2, with D possibly TRBD1 on 6 matching bases. Germline CDR1 and CDR2: SGHNT and YYREEE (reference sequence). The CDR3 loop spans 15 amino acids. V lost 4 bases and J lost 5, with 18 bases in between. CDR3 in amino acids: CASSRSTGRTYGYTF. CDR3 coding DNA: TGTGCCAGCAGCAGGTCCACAGGGAGAACATATGGCTACACCTTC.